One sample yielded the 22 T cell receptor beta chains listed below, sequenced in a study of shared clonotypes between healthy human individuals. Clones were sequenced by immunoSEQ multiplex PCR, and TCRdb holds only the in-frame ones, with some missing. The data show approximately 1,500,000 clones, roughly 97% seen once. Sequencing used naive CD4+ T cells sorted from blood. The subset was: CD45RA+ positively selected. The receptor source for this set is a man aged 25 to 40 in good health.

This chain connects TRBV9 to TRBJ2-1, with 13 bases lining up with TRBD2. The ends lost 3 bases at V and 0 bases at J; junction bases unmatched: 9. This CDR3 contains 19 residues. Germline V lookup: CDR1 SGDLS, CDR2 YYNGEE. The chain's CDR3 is CASSGTGTSGKSSYNEQFF. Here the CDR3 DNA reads TGTGCCAGCAGCGGAACCGGGACTAGCGGGAAAAGCTCCTACAATGAGCAGTTCTTC.

In DNA form, the CDR3 reads TGTGCCAGCCGAGTTAGGGGGTTTTATGGCTACACCTTC. Translating it yields CASRVRGFYGYTF. V usage is TRBV6-5 and J usage is TRBJ1-2; D perhaps matches TRBD1 (6 bases). Between the trimmed V and J ends, which lost 8 bases and 5 bases, there was a span of 15 bases. The CDR3 has 13 amino acids. The germline V gene has CDR1 MNHEY and CDR2 SVGAGI.

CDR3 region: CASNIDREGQPQHF. The CDR3, as DNA: TGTGCCAGCAATATTGACAGGGAGGGCCAGCCCCAGCATTTT. V gene TRBV28 combines with J gene TRBJ1-5, with TRBD1 matching over 7 bases. In germline, CDR1 is MDHEN, CDR2 SYDVKM. CDR3 length equals 14 residues. V shed 7 bases and J 7 bases; nucleotides not matched to a gene: 10.

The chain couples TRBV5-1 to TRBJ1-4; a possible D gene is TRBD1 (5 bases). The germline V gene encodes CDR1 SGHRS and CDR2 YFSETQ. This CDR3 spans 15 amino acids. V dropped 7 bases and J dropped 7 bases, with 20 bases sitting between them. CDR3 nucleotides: TGCGCCAGCGCTGAAACGAAGGGGTCGGGTGAAAAACTGTTTTTT. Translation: CASAETKGSGEKLFF.

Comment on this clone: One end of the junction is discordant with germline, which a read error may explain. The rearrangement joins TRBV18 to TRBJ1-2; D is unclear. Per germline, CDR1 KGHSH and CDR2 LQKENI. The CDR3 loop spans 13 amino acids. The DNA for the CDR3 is TGTGCCACCTCACCGATGGAGCAGGCTGGCTACACCTTC. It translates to CATSPMEQAGYTF.

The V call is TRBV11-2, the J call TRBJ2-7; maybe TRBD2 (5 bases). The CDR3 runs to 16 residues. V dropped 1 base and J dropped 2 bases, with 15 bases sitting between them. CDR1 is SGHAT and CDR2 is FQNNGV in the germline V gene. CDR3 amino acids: CASSLGFGGGTYEQYF. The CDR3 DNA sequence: TGTGCCAGCAGCTTAGGCTTTGGAGGTGGGACCTACGAGCAGTACTTC.

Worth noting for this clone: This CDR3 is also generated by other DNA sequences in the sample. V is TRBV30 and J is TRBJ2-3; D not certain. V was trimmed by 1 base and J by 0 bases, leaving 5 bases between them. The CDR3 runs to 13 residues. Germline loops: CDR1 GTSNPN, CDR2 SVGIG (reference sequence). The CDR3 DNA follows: TGTGCCTGGAGTGGAATCAGCACAGATACGCAGTATTTT. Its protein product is CAWSGISTDTQYF. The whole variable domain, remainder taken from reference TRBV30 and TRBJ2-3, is SQTIHQWPATLVQPVGSPLSLECTVEGTSNPNLYWYRQAAGRGLQLLFYSVGIGQISSEVPQNLSASRPQDRQFILSSKKLLLSDSGFYLCAWSGISTDTQYFGPGTRLTVL.

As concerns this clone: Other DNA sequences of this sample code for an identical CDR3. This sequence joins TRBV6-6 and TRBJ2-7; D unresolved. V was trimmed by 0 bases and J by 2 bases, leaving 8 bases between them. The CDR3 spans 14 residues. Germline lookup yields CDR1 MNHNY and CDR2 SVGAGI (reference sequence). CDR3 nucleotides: TGTGCCAGCAGTTACTCTGGCGGAACCTACGAGCAGTACTTC. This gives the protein CASSYSGGTYEQYF.

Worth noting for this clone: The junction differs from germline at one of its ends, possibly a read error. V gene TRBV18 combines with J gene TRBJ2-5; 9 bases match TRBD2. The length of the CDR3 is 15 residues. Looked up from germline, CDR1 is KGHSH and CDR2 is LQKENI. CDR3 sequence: CANSPPPAGGQAQYF. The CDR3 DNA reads TGTGCCAACTCACCACCTCCAGCGGGAGGACAGGCCCAGTACTTC. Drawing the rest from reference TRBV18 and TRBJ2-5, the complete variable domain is NAGVMQNPRHLVRRRGQEARLRCSPMKGHSHVYWYRQLPEEGLKFMVYLQKENIIDESGMPKERFSAEFPKEGPSILRIQQVVRGDSAAYFCANSPPPAGGQAQYFGPGTRLLVL.

Here the CDR3 DNA reads TGTGCCATCAGCGCAGCAGCAGATACGCAGTATTTT. Its protein is CAISAAADTQYF. The chain employs TRBV10-3 and TRBJ2-3; unclear D gene. Trimming stripped 6 bases from V and 4 bases from J, with 8 bases between. The CDR3 length is 12 residues. Germline V gene data show CDR1 as ENHRY and CDR2 as SYGVKD.

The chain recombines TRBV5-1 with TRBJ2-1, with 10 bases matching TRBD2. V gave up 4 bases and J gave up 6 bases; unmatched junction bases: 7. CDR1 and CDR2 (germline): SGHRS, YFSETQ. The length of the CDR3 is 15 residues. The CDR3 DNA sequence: TGCGCCAGCAGCCCTAGGACTAGCGGAGGCAATGAGCAGTTCTTC. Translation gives CASSPRTSGGNEQFF.

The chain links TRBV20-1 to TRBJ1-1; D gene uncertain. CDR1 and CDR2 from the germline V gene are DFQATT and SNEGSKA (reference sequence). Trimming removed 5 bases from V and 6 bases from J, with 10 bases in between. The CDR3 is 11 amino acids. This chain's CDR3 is CSARPLSEAFF. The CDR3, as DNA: TGCAGTGCTCGCCCGTTATCTGAAGCTTTCTTT.

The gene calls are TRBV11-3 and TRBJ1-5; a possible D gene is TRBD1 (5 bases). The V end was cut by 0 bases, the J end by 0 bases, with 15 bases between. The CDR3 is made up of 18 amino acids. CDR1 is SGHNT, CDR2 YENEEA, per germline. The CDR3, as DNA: TGTGCCAGCAGCTTAGACCCGGACATTACCTATAGCAATCAGCCCCAGCATTTT. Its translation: CASSLDPDITYSNQPQHF.

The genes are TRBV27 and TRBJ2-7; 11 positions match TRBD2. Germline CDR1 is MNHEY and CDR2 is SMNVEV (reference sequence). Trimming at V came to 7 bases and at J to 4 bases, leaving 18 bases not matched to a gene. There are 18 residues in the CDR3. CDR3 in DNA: TGTGCCAGCAAATCAATTCTAGCGGGAGGTCGAAGTGGTTACGAGCAGTACTTC. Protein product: CASKSILAGGRSGYEQYF.

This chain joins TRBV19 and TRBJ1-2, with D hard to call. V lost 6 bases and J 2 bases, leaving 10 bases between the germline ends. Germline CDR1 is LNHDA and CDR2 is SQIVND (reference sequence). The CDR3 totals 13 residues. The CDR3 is CASSPTKNYGYTF. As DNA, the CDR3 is TGTGCCAGTAGCCCTACGAAAAACTATGGCTACACCTTC.

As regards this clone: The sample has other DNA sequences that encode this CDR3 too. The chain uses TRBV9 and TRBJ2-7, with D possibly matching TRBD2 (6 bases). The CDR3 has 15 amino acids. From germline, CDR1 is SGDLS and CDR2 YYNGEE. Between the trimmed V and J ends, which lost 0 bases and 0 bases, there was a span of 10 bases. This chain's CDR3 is CASSVGWGVSYEQYF. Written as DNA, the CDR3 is TGTGCCAGCAGCGTAGGGTGGGGGGTCTCCTACGAGCAGTACTTC.

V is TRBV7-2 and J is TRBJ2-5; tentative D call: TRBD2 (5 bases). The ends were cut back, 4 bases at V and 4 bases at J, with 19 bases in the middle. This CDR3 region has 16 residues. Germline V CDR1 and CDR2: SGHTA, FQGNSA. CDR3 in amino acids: CASSSRGRAPGETQYF. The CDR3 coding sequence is TGTGCCAGCAGCTCCCGGGGAAGGGCCCCGGGAGAGACCCAGTACTTC.

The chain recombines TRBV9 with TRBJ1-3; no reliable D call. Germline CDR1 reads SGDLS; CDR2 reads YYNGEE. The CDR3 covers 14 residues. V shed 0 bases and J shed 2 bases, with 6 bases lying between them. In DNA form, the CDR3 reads TGTGCCAGCAGCGTAGAACAGACTGGAAACACCATATATTTT. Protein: CASSVEQTGNTIYF.

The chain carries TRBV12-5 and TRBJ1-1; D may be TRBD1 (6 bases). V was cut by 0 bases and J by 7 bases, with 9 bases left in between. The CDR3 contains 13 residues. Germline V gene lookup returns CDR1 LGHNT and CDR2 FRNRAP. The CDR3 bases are TGTGCTAGTGGTTTGGTAAGCAGGGGTGAAGCTTTCTTT. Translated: CASGLVSRGEAFF.

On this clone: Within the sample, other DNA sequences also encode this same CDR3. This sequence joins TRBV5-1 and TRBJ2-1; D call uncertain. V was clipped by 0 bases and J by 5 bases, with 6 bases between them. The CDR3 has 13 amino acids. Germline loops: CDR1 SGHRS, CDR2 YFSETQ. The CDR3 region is CASSLGPNNEQFF. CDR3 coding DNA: TGCGCCAGCAGCTTGGGACCAAACAATGAGCAGTTCTTC.

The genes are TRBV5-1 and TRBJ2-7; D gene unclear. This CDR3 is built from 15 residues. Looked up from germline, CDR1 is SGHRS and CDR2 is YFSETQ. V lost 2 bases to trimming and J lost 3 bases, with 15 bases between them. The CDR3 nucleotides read TGCGCCAGCAGCTTCTCCGGGCAGTCAAACTACGAGCAGTACTTC. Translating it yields CASSFSGQSNYEQYF.

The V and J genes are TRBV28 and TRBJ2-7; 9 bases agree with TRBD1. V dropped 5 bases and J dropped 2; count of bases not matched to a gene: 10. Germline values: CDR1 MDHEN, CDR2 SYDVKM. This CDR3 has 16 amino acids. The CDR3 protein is CASSRAGQGKAYEQYF. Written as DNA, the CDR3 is TGTGCCAGCAGTCGGGCCGGACAGGGGAAGGCCTACGAGCAGTACTTC.